These 24 T cell receptor beta chains were sequenced from one sample in a study of siplizumab effects on memory and regulatory T cells. Profiled with immunoSEQ multiplex PCR; TCRdb holds only in-frame clones, not every one. The sample includes 56,000 or so clones, just over 95% seen only once; the top ten take 0.95% to 1.4%. Material for sequencing was naive CD8+ T cells sorted from blood. These TCRs come from a human donor in good health.

J is TRBJ2-5 and V is TRBV7-2, with 7 bases identical to TRBD2. Per the germline V gene, CDR1 is SGHTA and CDR2 is FQGNSA. This CDR3 is built from 18 residues. V lost 6 bases and J lost 4; bases outside the gene matches: 20. The CDR3 sequence is CASRPLIWREGLRETQYF. In DNA, the CDR3 is TGTGCCAGCAGGCCCCTTATTTGGAGGGAGGGCCTACGAGAGACCCAGTACTTC.

This chain links TRBV5-6 with TRBJ2-7; D not certain. The CDR3 sequence is 15 residues long. V shed 2 bases and J shed 6 bases, with 18 bases lying between them. Germline-derived CDR1 and CDR2 are SGHDT and YYEEEE. The CDR3 here is CASSFISGHHSEQYF. In nucleotides, the CDR3 is TGTGCCAGCAGCTTCATTTCCGGGCATCACTCCGAGCAGTACTTC.

The chain couples TRBV6-5 to TRBJ1-3; no reliable D call. The V gene lost 8 bases and the J gene lost 6 bases, with 11 bases spanning the gap. CDR3 size: 12 residues. CDR1 and CDR2 (germline): MNHEY, SVGAGI. The CDR3 nucleotides are TGTGCCAGCGGGCCCGGGCCAAACACCATATATTTT. Its translation: CASGPGPNTIYF.

The chain combines TRBV9 with TRBJ1-5; D is unclear. CDR3 length equals 13 residues. In germline, CDR1 is SGDLS, CDR2 YYNGEE. V lost 3 bases and J 3 bases, leaving 7 bases between the germline ends. CDR3 nucleotides: TGTGCCAGCAGCGACGGATCCAATCAGCCCCAGCATTTT. It codes for CASSDGSNQPQHF. The full variable domain, completed using reference TRBV9 and TRBJ1-5, is DSGVTQTPKHLITATGQRVTLRCSPRSGDLSVYWYQQSLDQGLQFLIQYYNGEERAKGNILERFSAQQFPDLHSELNLSSLELGDSALYFCASSDGSNQPQHFGDGTRLSIL.

The chain couples TRBV7-9 to TRBJ1-1; D may be TRBD1 (5 bases). V was pared by 4 bases and J by 3 bases, with 12 bases between. The germline V gene encodes CDR1 SEHNR and CDR2 FQNEAQ (reference sequence). The CDR3 is 14 amino acids. This CDR3 is CASSSTLGDTEAFF. In DNA, the CDR3 is TGTGCCAGCAGCTCGACCCTGGGGGACACTGAAGCTTTCTTT. The whole variable domain, remainder taken from reference TRBV7-9 and TRBJ1-1, is DTGVSQNPRHKITKRGQNVTFRCDPISEHNRLYWYRQTLGQGPEFLTYFQNEAQLEKSRLLSDRFSAERPKGSFSTLEIQRTEQGDSAMYLCASSSTLGDTEAFFGQGTRLTVV.

V gene TRBV10-2 combines with J gene TRBJ2-5; 9 nucleotides match TRBD2. The V and J ends lost 8 bases and 2 bases, in that order; junction bases with no gene match: 6. The CDR3 is 14 amino acids. CDR1 is WSHSY, CDR2 SAAADI, per germline. The chain's CDR3 is CASSMTSGQETQYF. In DNA form, the CDR3 reads TGCGCCAGCTCTATGACTAGCGGACAAGAGACCCAGTACTTC.

Only a few counts were recorded for this clone. The J gene is TRBJ1-4, the V gene TRBV18; D may be TRBD1 (6 bases). The ends were cut back, 5 bases at V and 4 bases at J, with 14 bases in the middle. This CDR3 is 15 amino acids long. Germline loops: CDR1 KGHSH, CDR2 LQKENI. The DNA for the CDR3 is TGTGCCAGCTCAGAGACCGGGGGCTTTAATGAAAAACTGTTTTTT. Translation: CASSETGGFNEKLFF.

J is TRBJ1-5 and V is TRBV6-5; no firm D call. CDR3 length equals 11 residues. Germline V CDR1 and CDR2: MNHEY, SVGAGI. V was cut by 6 bases and J by 5 bases, with 5 bases left in between. The CDR3 DNA sequence: TGTGCCAGCAGGCAATATCAGCCCCAGCATTTT. It translates to CASRQYQPQHF.

Comments on this clone: This specimen includes other DNA sequences encoding the same CDR3. This rearrangement joins TRBV19 to TRBJ2-1, with 12 bases that match TRBD2. In germline, CDR1 is LNHDA, CDR2 SQIVND (reference sequence). V shed 0 bases, J shed 1 base, and the junction held 1 base outside the gene matches. This CDR3 comprises 17 residues. CDR3 in DNA: TGTGCCAGTAGTATAGATCTAGCGGGAGGGTCCTACAATGAGCAGTTCTTC. It translates to CASSIDLAGGSYNEQFF.

CDR3 sequence: CASSLDSGYSYGYTF. The CDR3 DNA sequence: TGCGCCAGCAGCTTGGACTCGGGATACAGCTATGGCTACACCTTC. This chain uses TRBV5-1 with TRBJ1-2, with D uncertain. CDR3 length equals 15 residues. Germline values: CDR1 SGHRS, CDR2 YFSETQ. V lost 0 bases, J lost 4 bases, and 13 bases lay in between.

The chain has TRBV2 and TRBJ2-7; 8 nucleotides align to TRBD2. Germline lookup yields CDR1 SNHLY and CDR2 FYNNEI. The CDR3 has 15 amino acids. The V and J ends lost 8 bases and 5 bases, in that order; junction bases with no gene match: 14. CDR3 protein: CASHTGSGSSDEQYF. In DNA form, the CDR3 reads TGTGCCAGCCACACGGGGAGCGGGAGTAGCGACGAGCAGTACTTC.

The chain employs TRBV5-5 and TRBJ1-1; D gene unclear. This CDR3 contains 13 residues. The germline CDR1 and CDR2 sequences are SGHKS and YYEKEE (reference sequence). V was clipped by 1 base and J by 0 bases, with 4 bases between them. CDR3 in DNA: TGTGCCAGCAGCTTGATGTTGAACACTGAAGCTTTCTTT. Translating it yields CASSLMLNTEAFF.

The chain links TRBV14 to TRBJ1-1, with a weak D call TRBD1 (6 bases). V gave up 4 bases and J gave up 5 bases, with 14 bases separating them. The CDR3 extends over 14 amino acids. CDR1 SGHDN and CDR2 FVKESK come from the germline V gene. The CDR3 sequence: CASSPLQRGTEAFF. Here the CDR3 DNA reads TGTGCCAGCAGCCCACTTCAGAGGGGGACTGAAGCTTTCTTT.

The chain recombines TRBV4-1 with TRBJ2-2; 9 nucleotides agree with TRBD2. The germline V gene has CDR1 MGHRA and CDR2 YSYEKL. The CDR3 length is 15 residues. After removal of 6 bases from V and 5 bases from J, the junction contained 7 bases not matched to a gene. The CDR3 nucleotides read TGCGCCAGCAGGCCTAGCGGGACAGAGACCGGGGAGCTGTTTTTT. The encoded protein is CASRPSGTETGELFF.

The V call is TRBV5-1, the J call TRBJ2-7; no firm D call. V gave up 5 bases and J gave up 0 bases, with 12 bases separating them. CDR3 length: 14 residues. CDR1 is SGHRS and CDR2 is YFSETQ in the germline V gene. In nucleotides, the CDR3 is TGCGCCAGCAGGACCGGGTCGCTCTCCTACGAGCAGTACTTC. Its protein product is CASRTGSLSYEQYF.

The CDR3 sequence: CATSIPSQGEGEKLFF. CDR3 DNA sequence: TGTGCCACCAGCATACCTTCACAGGGGGAGGGTGAAAAACTGTTTTTT. The chain recombines TRBV15 with TRBJ1-4, with 8 bases lining up with TRBD1. The V and J ends lost 4 bases and 7 bases, in that order; junction bases with no gene match: 11. Germline CDR1 LNHNV, CDR2 YYDKDF (reference sequence). The CDR3 is made up of 16 amino acids.

The chain carries TRBV6-5 and TRBJ2-3; the D is unclear. This CDR3 spans 13 amino acids. In germline, CDR1 is MNHEY, CDR2 SVGAGI. Trimming shortened V by 6 bases and J by 2 bases, and 9 bases separated the two germline ends. This chain's CDR3 is CASRLRLTDTQYF. The CDR3 nucleotides are TGTGCCAGCAGGTTACGACTCACAGATACGCAGTATTTT.

V usage is TRBV14 and J usage is TRBJ2-7; 11 bases agree with TRBD2. The CDR3 is 14 amino acids. The J segment lost 4 bases and the V segment lost 4 bases, leaving 3 bases of the junction unmatched. CDR1 and CDR2 (germline): SGHDN, FVKESK. In nucleotides, the CDR3 is TGTGCCAGCAGCCTGACTAGCGGGGTATACGAGCAGTACTTC. Translating gives CASSLTSGVYEQYF. Looking up the rest from reference TRBV14 and TRBJ2-7 gives the full variable domain: EAGVTQFPSHSVIEKGQTVTLRCDPISGHDNLYWYRRVMGKEIKFLLHFVKESKQDESGMPNNRFLAERTGGTYSTLKVQPAELEDSGVYFCASSLTSGVYEQYFGPGTRLTVT.

This clone was counted once. The J gene is TRBJ2-7, the V gene TRBV6-1; a weak D match, TRBD1 (5 bases). CDR1 and CDR2 (germline): MNHNS, SASEGT. The CDR3 runs 15 residues. The V gene lost 3 bases and the J gene lost 0 bases, with 12 bases spanning the gap. CDR3 bases: TGTGCCAGCAGTGATTCCACAGGCCGCTCCTACGAGCAGTACTTC. This codes for CASSDSTGRSYEQYF.

This clone showed up just once. V and J are TRBV4-1 and TRBJ1-1; D gene ambiguous. This CDR3 is built from 15 residues. CDR1 is MGHRA and CDR2 is YSYEKL in the germline V gene. V lost 2 bases, J lost 5 bases, and 15 bases lay in between. The CDR3 bases are TGCGCCAGCAGCCAAACTAGAGACCTGGGAACTGAAGCTTTCTTT. It yields the protein CASSQTRDLGTEAFF.

This clone was seen once. The V call is TRBV7-2, the J call TRBJ1-2, with a weak D call TRBD1 (5 bases). This CDR3 spans 13 amino acids. With 3 bases removed from V and 2 bases from J, the gap between germline ends came to 7 bases. CDR1 is SGHTA and CDR2 is FQGNSA in the germline V gene. The CDR3 bases are TGTGCCAGCAGCTTTCGGGGCAACTATGGCTACACCTTC. Amino acid sequence: CASSFRGNYGYTF.

The genes are TRBV19 and TRBJ2-1, with TRBD2 identical over 8 bases. This CDR3 has 14 amino acids. Trimming took 6 bases from V and 4 from J; bases not matched to a gene: 5. Germline assignment: CDR1 LNHDA and CDR2 SQIVND (reference sequence). Here the CDR3 reads CASRLAGSYNEQFF. The CDR3, as DNA: TGTGCCAGTAGGTTAGCGGGATCTTACAATGAGCAGTTCTTC.

The chain is built from TRBV27 and TRBJ2-7; possibly TRBD1 or TRBD2 for D (5 bases each). The CDR3 contains 15 residues. The V gene lost 0 bases and the J gene lost 5 bases, with 14 bases spanning the gap. Germline V gives CDR1 MNHEY, CDR2 SMNVEV (reference sequence). The CDR3 region is CASSLSTGGFDEQYF. The CDR3 DNA sequence: TGTGCCAGCAGTTTATCTACTGGGGGATTTGACGAGCAGTACTTC.

The chain employs TRBV11-2 and TRBJ2-7; no clear D. Trimming removed 2 bases at V and 0 bases at J, with 8 bases between. Germline CDR1 is SGHAT and CDR2 is FQNNGV. This CDR3 is 14 amino acids long. CDR3 in DNA: TGTGCCAGCAGCTTAAGACGTTTCTCCTACGAGCAGTACTTC. Its protein is CASSLRRFSYEQYF.